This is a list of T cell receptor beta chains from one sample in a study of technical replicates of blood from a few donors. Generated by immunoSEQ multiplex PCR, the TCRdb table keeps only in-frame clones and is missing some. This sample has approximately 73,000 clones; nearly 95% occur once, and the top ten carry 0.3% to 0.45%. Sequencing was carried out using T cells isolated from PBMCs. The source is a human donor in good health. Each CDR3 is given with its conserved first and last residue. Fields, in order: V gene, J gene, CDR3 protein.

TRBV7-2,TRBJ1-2,CASSLVGGQGTSGYTF
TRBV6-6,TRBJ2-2,CASSYSGTANTGELFF
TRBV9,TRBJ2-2,CASSVGRSNTGELFF
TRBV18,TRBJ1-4,CASSPPMGQGTTNEKLFF
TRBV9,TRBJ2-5,CASSLGLAGGVETQYF
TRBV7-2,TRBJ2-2,CASSPLLAGIRSTGELFF
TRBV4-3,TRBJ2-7,CASSQDSRYEQYF
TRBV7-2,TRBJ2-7,CASSPLTSGRNYEQYF
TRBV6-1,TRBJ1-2,CASRILQRIYGYTF
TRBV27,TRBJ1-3,CASRAGGPFSGNTIYF